A single T cell receptor (beta chain) is shown here with its context. Original handling: Cell counts per sample came from amplifying reference gene primers. TCRdb's copy holds only in-frame clones and misses some; the assay was immunoSEQ multiplex PCR. V and J calls and clone size come straight from that table; D and trimming were deduced from the DNA. The sample records 120,000 to 150,000 clones, 75% to 90% being singletons. The CDR3 runs 16 residues. V shed 2 bases and J shed 1 base, with 12 bases lying between them. Germline-derived CDR1 and CDR2 are MGHRA and YSYEKL. The data were taken from a study of blood T cell repertoires in COVID-19. Study-wide background: The samples span acute and convalescent COVID-19 from the United States, Italy and Spain. T cells, B-cell-depleted T cells, or PBMCs provided the cDNA or gDNA that served as material.

The receptor comes from a woman of 80 years or more with acute or convalescent COVID-19. This chain uses TRBV4-1 with TRBJ2-4, with D possibly TRBD1 on 6 matching bases. Source material: peripheral blood. The CDR3 is CASSQLWGLAKNIQYF. The CDR3 DNA sequence: TGCGCCAGCAGCCAACTCTGGGGGCTCGCCAAAAACATTCAGTACTTC.